Listed below are T cell receptor beta chains from one sample, sequenced in a study of T-cell reconstitution after alpha-beta-depleted transplantation in children. TCRdb itself ran the PCR reads through MiXCR, one entry per CDR3 protein. The sample has about 210,000 distinct CDR3 sequences, roughly 18% seen once; the top ten hold around two fifths. The sequenced sample was PBMCs, mostly from graft donor cells, obtained 360 days after TCRalphabeta/CD19-depleted stem cell transplant. These receptors all stem from a male patient aged 2-15 years who had a stem cell transplant for acute lymphoblastic leukemia, so the T cells may come from the graft donor. The CDR3 runs from the conserved cysteine through the conserved F or W. The D gene is left open where the match is weak. Part of the rows lack a size; the others show once, few, many or a class for expanded clones.

CDR3 DNA: TGCAGCGTTGAAGAGGCAGGGGGCGCGGGAGTAAACGAGCAGTACTTC
CDR3 protein: CSVEEAGGAGVNEQYF
clone size: few
D gene: NA
V gene: TRBV29-1
J gene: TRBJ2-7

CDR3 DNA: TGTGCCTGGAGTTCTCAAACTAATGAAAAACTGTTTTTT
CDR3 protein: CAWSSQTNEKLFF
clone size: few
D gene: NA
V gene: TRBV30
J gene: TRBJ1-4

CDR3 DNA: TGTGCCACCAAAGACGGGTCTGGGGCCAACGTCCTGACTTTC
CDR3 protein: CATKDGSGANVLTF
clone size: few
D gene: NA
V gene: TRBV24-1
J gene: TRBJ2-6

CDR3 DNA: TGCAGTGCTAGTCCAACCAGGGGATGGGAAAATGGCTACACCTTC
CDR3 protein: CSASPTRGWENGYTF
clone size: NA
D gene: NA
V gene: TRBV20-1
J gene: TRBJ1-2

CDR3 DNA: TGTGCCAGCAGCTTATTGGGGGCCCGGTTGGTCGGGGAGCTGTTTTTT
CDR3 protein: CASSLLGARLVGELFF
clone size: NA
D gene: NA
V gene: TRBV11-2
J gene: TRBJ2-2

CDR3 DNA: TGTGCCAGCAGCACTACAGGTTACAATGAGCAGTTCTTC
CDR3 protein: CASSTTGYNEQFF
clone size: many
D gene: NA
V gene: TRBV14
J gene: TRBJ2-1

CDR3 DNA: TGTGCCAGCAGTTTATGGCCGGCAGGGGGCATCACTGAAGCTTTCTTT
CDR3 protein: CASSLWPAGGITEAFF
clone size: few
D gene: TRBD1
V gene: TRBV27
J gene: TRBJ1-1

CDR3 DNA: TGTGCCAGCAGCTTAGGGACCCCGTCTGGCACTGAAGCTTTCTTT
CDR3 protein: CASSLGTPSGTEAFF
clone size: NA
D gene: NA
V gene: TRBV7-9
J gene: TRBJ1-1

CDR3 DNA: TGTGCCAGCAGTTCGACTAGCGGGGGGGCCTTAACCGGGGAGCTGTTTTTT
CDR3 protein: CASSSTSGGALTGELFF
clone size: few
D gene: TRBD2
V gene: TRBV12-3/TRBV12-4
J gene: TRBJ2-2

CDR3 DNA: TGTGCCATCAGTGATGTGGCAGGGAGCTCCTACGAGCAGTACTTC
CDR3 protein: CAISDVAGSSYEQYF
clone size: few
D gene: NA
V gene: TRBV10-3
J gene: TRBJ2-7

CDR3 DNA: TGTGCCAGCAGTTACTCTGCAGGACTCTATGGCTACACCTTC
CDR3 protein: CASSYSAGLYGYTF
clone size: NA
D gene: NA
V gene: TRBV6-2/TRBV6-3
J gene: TRBJ1-2

CDR3 DNA: TGCGCCAGCAGCCTCGGGGGGGCCCAAGTCTACGAGCAGTACTTC
CDR3 protein: CASSLGGAQVYEQYF
clone size: few
D gene: TRBD2
V gene: TRBV5-1
J gene: TRBJ2-7

CDR3 DNA: TGTGCCAGCAGCTCGGGGGGAGAGGATTTCTACAATGAGCAGTTCTTC
CDR3 protein: CASSSGGEDFYNEQFF
clone size: few
D gene: TRBD2
V gene: TRBV7-9
J gene: TRBJ2-1

CDR3 DNA: TGTGCCACCAGTGCGGGAACAGGGGGCACAGATACGCAGTATTTT
CDR3 protein: CATSAGTGGTDTQYF
clone size: NA
D gene: TRBD1
V gene: TRBV24-1
J gene: TRBJ2-3

CDR3 DNA: TGTGCCAGCAGTTACTTGCACTCCCGCTTCGGCTATGAGCAGTTCTTC
CDR3 protein: CASSYLHSRFGYEQFF
clone size: few
D gene: NA
V gene: TRBV6-2/TRBV6-3
J gene: TRBJ2-1

CDR3 DNA: TGTGCCAGCAGCCTTGGGGGGGGGGTGAACGAGCAGTACTTC
CDR3 protein: CASSLGGGVNEQYF
clone size: few
D gene: TRBD2
V gene: TRBV9
J gene: TRBJ2-7

CDR3 DNA: TGCGCCAGCAGCCCGGGTTCGGGTGCAGGATCTGGAAACACCATATATTTT
CDR3 protein: CASSPGSGAGSGNTIYF
clone size: NA
D gene: NA
V gene: TRBV4-3
J gene: TRBJ1-3

CDR3 DNA: TGTGCCAGCAGCTTGGGCCGGCTAGCGGGGGACTCCTACGAGCAGTACTTC
CDR3 protein: CASSLGRLAGDSYEQYF
clone size: few
D gene: TRBD2
V gene: TRBV5-5
J gene: TRBJ2-7

CDR3 DNA: TGTGCCAGCAGCCAAGAAAGGGGGGCTCAGCCCCAGCATTTT
CDR3 protein: CASSQERGAQPQHF
clone size: many
D gene: NA
V gene: TRBV4-2
J gene: TRBJ1-5